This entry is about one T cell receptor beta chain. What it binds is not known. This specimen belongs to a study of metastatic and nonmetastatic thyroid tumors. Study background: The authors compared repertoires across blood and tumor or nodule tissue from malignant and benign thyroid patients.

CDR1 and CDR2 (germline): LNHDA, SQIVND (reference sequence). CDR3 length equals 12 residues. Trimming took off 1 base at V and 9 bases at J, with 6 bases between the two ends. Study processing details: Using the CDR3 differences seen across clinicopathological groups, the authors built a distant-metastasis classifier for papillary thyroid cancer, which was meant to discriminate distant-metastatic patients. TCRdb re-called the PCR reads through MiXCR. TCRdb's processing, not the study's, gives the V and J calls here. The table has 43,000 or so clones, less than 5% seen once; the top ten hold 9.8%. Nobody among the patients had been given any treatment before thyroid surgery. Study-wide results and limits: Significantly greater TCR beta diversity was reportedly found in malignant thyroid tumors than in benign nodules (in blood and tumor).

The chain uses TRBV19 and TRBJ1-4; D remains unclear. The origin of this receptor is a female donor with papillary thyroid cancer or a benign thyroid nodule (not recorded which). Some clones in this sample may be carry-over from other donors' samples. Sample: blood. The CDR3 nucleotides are TGTGCCAGTAGTATAGGAGGGAAAAAACTGTTTTTT. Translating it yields CASSIGGKKLFF. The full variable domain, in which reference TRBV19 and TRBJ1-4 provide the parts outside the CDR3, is DGGITQSPKYLFRKEGQNVTLSCEQNLNHDAMYWYRQDPGQGLRLIYYSQIVNDFQKGDIAEGYSVSREKKESFPLTVTSAQKNPTAFYLCASSIGGKKLFFGSGTQLSVL.